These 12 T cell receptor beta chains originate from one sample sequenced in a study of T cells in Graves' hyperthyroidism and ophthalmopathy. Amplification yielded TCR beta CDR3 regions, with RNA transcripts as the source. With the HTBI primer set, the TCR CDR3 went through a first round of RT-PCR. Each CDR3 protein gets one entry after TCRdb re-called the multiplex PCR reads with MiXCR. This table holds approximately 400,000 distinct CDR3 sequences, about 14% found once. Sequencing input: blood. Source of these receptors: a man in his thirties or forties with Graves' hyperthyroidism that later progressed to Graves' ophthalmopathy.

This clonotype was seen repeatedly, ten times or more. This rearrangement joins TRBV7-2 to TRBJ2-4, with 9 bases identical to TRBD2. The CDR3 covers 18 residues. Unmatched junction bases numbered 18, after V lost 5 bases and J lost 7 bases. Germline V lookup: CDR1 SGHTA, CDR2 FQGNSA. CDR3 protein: CASSPPLVAGATGNIQYF. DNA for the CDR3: TGTGCCAGCAGCCCTCCCCTAGTAGCGGGGGCCACGGGTAACATTCAGTACTTC.

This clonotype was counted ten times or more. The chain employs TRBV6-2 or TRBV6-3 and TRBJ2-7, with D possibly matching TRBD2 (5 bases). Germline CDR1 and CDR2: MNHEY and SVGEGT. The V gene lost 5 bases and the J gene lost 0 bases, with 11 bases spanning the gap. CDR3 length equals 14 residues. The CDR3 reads CASSSGGHSYEQYF. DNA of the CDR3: TGTGCCAGCAGTAGCGGAGGCCACTCCTACGAGCAGTACTTC.

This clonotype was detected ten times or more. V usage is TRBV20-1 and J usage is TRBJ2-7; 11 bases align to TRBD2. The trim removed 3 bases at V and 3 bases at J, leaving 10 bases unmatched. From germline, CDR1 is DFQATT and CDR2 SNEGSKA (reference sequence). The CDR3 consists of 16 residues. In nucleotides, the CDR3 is TGCAGTGCTAGGACTCTAGCGGGGGGAAAACTCTACGAGCAGTACTTC. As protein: CSARTLAGGKLYEQYF.

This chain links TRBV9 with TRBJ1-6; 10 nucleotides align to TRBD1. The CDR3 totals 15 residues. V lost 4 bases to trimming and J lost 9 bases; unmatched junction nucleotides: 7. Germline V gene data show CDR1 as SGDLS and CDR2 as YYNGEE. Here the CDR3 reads CASSFGTGESSPLHF. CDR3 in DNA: TGTGCCAGCAGCTTTGGGACAGGGGAAAGTTCACCCCTCCACTTT.

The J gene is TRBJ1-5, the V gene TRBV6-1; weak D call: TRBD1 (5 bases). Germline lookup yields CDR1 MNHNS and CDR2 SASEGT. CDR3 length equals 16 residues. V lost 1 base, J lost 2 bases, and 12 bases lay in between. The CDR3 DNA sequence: TGTGCCAGCAGTGAAGGTTGGGGACTAGGCAATCAGCCCCAGCATTTT. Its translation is CASSEGWGLGNQPQHF.

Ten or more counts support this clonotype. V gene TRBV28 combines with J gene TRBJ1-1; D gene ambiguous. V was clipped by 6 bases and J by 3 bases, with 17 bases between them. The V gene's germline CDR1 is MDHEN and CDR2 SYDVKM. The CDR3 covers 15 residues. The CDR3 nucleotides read TGTGCCAGCAGCCCATCGACGGCCTTTGACACTGAAGCTTTCTTT. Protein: CASSPSTAFDTEAFF.

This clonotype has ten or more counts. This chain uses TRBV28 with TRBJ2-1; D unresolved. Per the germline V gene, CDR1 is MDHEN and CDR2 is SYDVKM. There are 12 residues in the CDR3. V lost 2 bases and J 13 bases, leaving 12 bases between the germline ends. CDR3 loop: CASSLRAAPQFF. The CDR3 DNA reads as TGTGCCAGCAGTTTACGGGCGGCACCCCAGTTCTTC.

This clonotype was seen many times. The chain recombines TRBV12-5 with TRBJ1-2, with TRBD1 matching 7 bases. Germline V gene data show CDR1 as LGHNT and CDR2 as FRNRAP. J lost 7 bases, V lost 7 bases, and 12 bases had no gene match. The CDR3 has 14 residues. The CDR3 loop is CASAPGQADVGYTF. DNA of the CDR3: TGTGCTAGTGCCCCTGGACAGGCGGATGTTGGCTACACCTTC.

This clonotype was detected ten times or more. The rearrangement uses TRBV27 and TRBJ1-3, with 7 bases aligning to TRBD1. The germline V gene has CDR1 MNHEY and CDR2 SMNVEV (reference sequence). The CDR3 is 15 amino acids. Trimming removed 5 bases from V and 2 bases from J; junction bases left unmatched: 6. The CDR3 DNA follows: TGTGCCAGCAGTCCAGACGACAGGGCTGGAAACACCATATATTTT. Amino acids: CASSPDDRAGNTIYF.

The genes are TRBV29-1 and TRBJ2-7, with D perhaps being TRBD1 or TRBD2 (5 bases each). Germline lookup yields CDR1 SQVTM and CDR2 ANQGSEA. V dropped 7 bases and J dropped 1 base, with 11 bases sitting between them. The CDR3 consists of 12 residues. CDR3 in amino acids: CSGGTGSYEQYF. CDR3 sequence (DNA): TGCAGCGGTGGGACGGGTTCCTACGAGCAGTACTTC.

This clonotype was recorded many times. CDR3 sequence: CASRTDLGEQYF. In DNA, the CDR3 is TGTGCCAGCAGGACTGATCTTGGCGAGCAGTACTTC. The V call is TRBV11-2, the J call TRBJ2-7; D is ambiguous. Germline V lookup: CDR1 SGHAT, CDR2 FQNNGV. The V and J ends lost 6 bases and 6 bases respectively, with 12 bases between them. This CDR3 is built from 12 residues.

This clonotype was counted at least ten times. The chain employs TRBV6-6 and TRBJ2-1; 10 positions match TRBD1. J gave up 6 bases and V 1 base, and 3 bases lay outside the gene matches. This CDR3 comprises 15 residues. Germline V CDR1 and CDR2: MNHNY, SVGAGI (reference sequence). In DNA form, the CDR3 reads TGTGCCAGCAGTTACTTCGGGACAGGGGTCAATGAGCAGTTCTTC. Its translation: CASSYFGTGVNEQFF.